Shown below are 9 T cell receptor beta chains from a single sample sequenced in a study of blood T cell repertoires in COVID-19. The method was immunoSEQ multiplex PCR; TCRdb's version includes in-frame clones alone and lacks a portion of them. The sample holds 50,000 to 55,000 clones, roughly 87% seen once. The sequenced sample was peripheral blood. These receptors were obtained from a human donor with active COVID-19. The donor label of this sample is uncertain.

CDR3 residues: CASSLFQGATGNTIYF. The CDR3 DNA reads TGTGCCAGCAGTTTATTCCAGGGGGCGACTGGAAACACCATATATTTT. The chain is built from TRBV27 and TRBJ1-3, with 8 bases fitting TRBD1. The germline CDR1 and CDR2 sequences are MNHEY and SMNVEV (reference sequence). The CDR3 has 16 amino acids. Germline trimming cut 1 base from V and 2 bases from J; bases unmatched to any gene: 4.

This chain joins TRBV18 and TRBJ2-7, with 9 bases that match TRBD1. Germline V CDR1 and CDR2: KGHSH, LQKENI. The length of the CDR3 is 13 residues. V dropped 6 bases and J dropped 6; count of bases not matched to a gene: 6. CDR3 sequence reads: CASSRDRASEQYF. The CDR3 coding sequence is TGTGCCAGCTCGAGGGACAGGGCCTCCGAGCAGTACTTC.

The J gene is TRBJ1-3, the V gene TRBV10-3, with 9 bases lining up with TRBD1. This CDR3 spans 17 amino acids. Germline CDR1 reads ENHRY; CDR2 reads SYGVKD. The V gene end was trimmed by 6 bases and the J gene end by 0 bases; junction bases not matched to a gene: 9. Here the CDR3 reads CAISRDRAIGSGNTIYF. CDR3 coding DNA: TGTGCCATCAGCCGGGACAGGGCCATTGGCTCTGGAAACACCATATATTTT.

The chain joins TRBV5-6 to TRBJ2-7; TRBD1 matches at 9 bases. The germline V gene has CDR1 SGHDT and CDR2 YYEEEE. The CDR3 totals 13 residues. V was clipped by 4 bases and J by 1 base; unmatched bases: 0. For the CDR3, the DNA is TGTGCCAGCAGCGGGACAGGGTCCTACGAGCAGTACTTC. It encodes CASSGTGSYEQYF.

CDR3 amino acids: CASSEWATEAFF. The CDR3 DNA is TGTGCCAGCAGTGAATGGGCCACTGAAGCTTTCTTT. The chain joins TRBV6-1 to TRBJ1-1; D uncertain. The CDR3 runs 12 residues. The germline V and J ends were trimmed by 2 bases and 4 bases, with 5 bases remaining between them. The germline V gene encodes CDR1 MNHNS and CDR2 SASEGT.

V gene TRBV29-1 combines with J gene TRBJ1-2, with D perhaps TRBD1 (6 bases). The germline gives CDR1 SQVTM, CDR2 ANQGSEA. The CDR3 is made up of 14 amino acids. The V end lost 5 bases, the J end lost 1 base, and 14 bases lay between the germline ends. The CDR3 nucleotides read TGCAGCGTTAAGGCCCAGGGGCGTAACTATGGCTACACCTTC. Translation: CSVKAQGRNYGYTF. The variable domain in full, completed from reference TRBV29-1 and TRBJ1-2, reads SAVISQKPSRDICQRGTSLTIQCQVDSQVTMMFWYRQQPGQSLTLIATANQGSEATYESGFVIDKFPISRPNLTFSTLTVSNMSPEDSSIYLCSVKAQGRNYGYTFGSGTRLTVV.

J is TRBJ2-1 and V is TRBV5-6; no definite D call. Germline CDR1 is SGHDT and CDR2 is YYEEEE. Between the trimmed V and J ends, which lost 6 bases and 5 bases, there was a span of 15 bases. The CDR3 runs to 14 residues. The CDR3 sequence: CASIKRGFNNEQFF. CDR3 sequence (DNA): TGTGCCAGCATCAAGCGAGGATTTAACAATGAGCAGTTCTTC.

V usage is TRBV19 and J usage is TRBJ2-5, with TRBD2 identical over 13 bases. In germline, CDR1 is LNHDA, CDR2 SQIVND (reference sequence). The CDR3 loop spans 17 amino acids. V lost 5 bases to trimming and J lost 1 base; unmatched junction nucleotides: 7. The CDR3 spells CASSWTSGGRLQETQYF. The DNA for the CDR3 is TGTGCCAGTAGTTGGACTAGCGGGGGACGTCTCCAAGAGACCCAGTACTTC. Filled out from reference TRBV19 and TRBJ2-5, the complete variable domain reads DGGITQSPKYLFRKEGQNVTLSCEQNLNHDAMYWYRQDPGQGLRLIYYSQIVNDFQKGDIAEGYSVSREKKESFPLTVTSAQKNPTAFYLCASSWTSGGRLQETQYFGPGTRLLVL.

This sequence joins TRBV7-2 and TRBJ2-7; 8 bases align to TRBD2. The CDR3 consists of 17 residues. Germline trimming cut 1 base from V and 5 bases from J; bases unmatched to any gene: 13. CDR1 SGHTA and CDR2 FQGNSA come from the germline V gene. The CDR3 loop is CASSLEIFSGGGDEQYF. The CDR3 DNA is TGTGCCAGCAGCTTAGAAATATTCTCCGGGGGGGGTGACGAGCAGTACTTC. The whole variable domain, filled in from reference TRBV7-2 and TRBJ2-7, reads GAGVSQSPSNKVTEKGKDVELRCDPISGHTALYWYRQSLGQGLEFLIYFQGNSAPDKSGLPSDRFSAERTGGSVSTLTIQRTQQEDSAVYLCASSLEIFSGGGDEQYFGPGTRLTVT.